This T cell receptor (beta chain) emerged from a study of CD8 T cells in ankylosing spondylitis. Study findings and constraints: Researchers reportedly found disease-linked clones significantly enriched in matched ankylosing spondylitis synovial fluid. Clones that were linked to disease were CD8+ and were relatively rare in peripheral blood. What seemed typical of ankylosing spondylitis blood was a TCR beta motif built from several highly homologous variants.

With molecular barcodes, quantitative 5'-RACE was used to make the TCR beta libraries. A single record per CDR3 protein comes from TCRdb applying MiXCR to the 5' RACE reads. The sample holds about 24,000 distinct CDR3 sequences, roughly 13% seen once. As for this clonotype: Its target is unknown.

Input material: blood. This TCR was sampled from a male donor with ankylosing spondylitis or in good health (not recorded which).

In nucleotides, the CDR3 is TGCAGCGCCAGCTATAGCAATCAGCCCCAGCATTTT. Encoded protein: CSASYSNQPQHF. The rearrangement joins TRBV29-1 to TRBJ1-5, with unresolved D. The V gene lost 7 bases and the J gene lost 0 bases, with 7 bases spanning the gap. This CDR3 comprises 12 residues. Germline CDR1 and CDR2: SQVTM and ANQGSEA.